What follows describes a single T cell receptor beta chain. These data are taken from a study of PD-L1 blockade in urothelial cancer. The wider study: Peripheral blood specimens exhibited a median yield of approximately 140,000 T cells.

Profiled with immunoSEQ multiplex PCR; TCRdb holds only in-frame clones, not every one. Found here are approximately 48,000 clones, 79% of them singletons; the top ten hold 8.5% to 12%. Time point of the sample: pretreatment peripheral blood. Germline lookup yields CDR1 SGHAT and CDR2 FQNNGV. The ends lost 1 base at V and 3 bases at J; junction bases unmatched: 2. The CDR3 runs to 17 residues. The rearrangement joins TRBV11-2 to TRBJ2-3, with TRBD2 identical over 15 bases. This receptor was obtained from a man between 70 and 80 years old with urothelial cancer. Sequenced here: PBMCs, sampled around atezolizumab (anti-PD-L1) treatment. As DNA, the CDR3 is TGTGCCAGCAGCTTAGCGGGACTAGCGGGAGGTACAGATACGCAGTATTTT. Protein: CASSLAGLAGGTDTQYF. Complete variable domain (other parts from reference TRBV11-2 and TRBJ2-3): EAGVAQSPRYKIIEKRQSVAFWCNPISGHATLYWYQQILGQGPKLLIQFQNNGVVDDSQLPKDRFSAERLKGVDSTLKIQPAKLEDSAVYLCASSLAGLAGGTDTQYFGPGTRLTVL.